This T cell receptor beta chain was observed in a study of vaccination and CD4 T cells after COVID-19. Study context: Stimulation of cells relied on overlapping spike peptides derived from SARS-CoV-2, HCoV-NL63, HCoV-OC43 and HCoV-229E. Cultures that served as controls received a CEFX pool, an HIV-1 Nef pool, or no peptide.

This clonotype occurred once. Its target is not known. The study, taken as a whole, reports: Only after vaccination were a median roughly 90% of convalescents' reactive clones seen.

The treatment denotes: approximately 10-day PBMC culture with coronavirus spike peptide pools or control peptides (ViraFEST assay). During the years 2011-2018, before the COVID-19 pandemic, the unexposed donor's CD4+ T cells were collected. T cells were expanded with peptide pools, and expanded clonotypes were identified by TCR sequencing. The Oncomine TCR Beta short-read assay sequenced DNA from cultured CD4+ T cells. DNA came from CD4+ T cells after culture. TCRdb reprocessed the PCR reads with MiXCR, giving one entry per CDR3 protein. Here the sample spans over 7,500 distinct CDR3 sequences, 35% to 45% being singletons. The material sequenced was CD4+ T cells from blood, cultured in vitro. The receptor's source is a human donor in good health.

This CDR3 is CSARPGTSVETQYF. In DNA form, the CDR3 reads TGCAGTGCTCGACCGGGGACTAGCGTAGAGACCCAGTACTTC. This chain uses TRBV20-1 with TRBJ2-5; 10 bases map to TRBD2. Germline V gene data show CDR1 as DFQATT and CDR2 as SNEGSKA (reference sequence). V lost 5 bases, J lost 4 bases, and 7 bases stayed unmatched. This CDR3 comprises 14 residues.